This entry lists 9 T cell receptor beta chains sequenced from one sample in a study of graft-versus-host responses after intestinal transplantation. TCRdb's copy holds only in-frame clones and misses some; the assay was immunoSEQ multiplex PCR. The table records around 120,000 clones, approximately 95% of them present only once. Their antigens remain unidentified. Sequences were derived from unstimulated CD8+ T cells sorted from spleen or lymph node cells, sampled before intestinal transplant. The source of these receptors is a human donor who received an intestinal transplant.

The chain joins TRBV7-3 to TRBJ2-1; weak D call: TRBD2 (6 bases). The germline V gene encodes CDR1 SGHTA and CDR2 FQGTGA. The CDR3 length is 15 residues. V dropped 5 bases and J dropped 9 bases, with 20 bases sitting between them. The CDR3 sequence: CASSPSGGIRSEQFF. CDR3 DNA: TGTGCCAGCAGCCCTTCCGGAGGGATTAGGAGTGAGCAGTTCTTC.

V and J are TRBV13 and TRBJ2-5; 12 bases align to TRBD2. The CDR3 spans 16 residues. V was pared by 5 bases and J by 1 base, with 5 bases of the junction left unmatched. Germline V gene data show CDR1 as PRHDT and CDR2 as FYEKMQ (reference sequence). The CDR3 here is CASSPGLAGPQETQYF. For the CDR3, the DNA is TGTGCCAGCAGCCCTGGACTAGCGGGGCCCCAAGAGACCCAGTACTTC.

The V call is TRBV19, the J call TRBJ1-2; 8 bases match TRBD1. The V segment lost 5 bases and the J segment 4 bases; nucleotides outside the gene matches: 6. CDR3 size: 14 residues. Looked up from germline, CDR1 is LNHDA and CDR2 is SQIVND (reference sequence). The CDR3 coding sequence is TGTGCCAGTAGTCCTGGGACAGGTACCTATGGCTACACCTTC. Residues: CASSPGTGTYGYTF. Supplemented by reference TRBV19 and TRBJ1-2, the full variable domain reads DGGITQSPKYLFRKEGQNVTLSCEQNLNHDAMYWYRQDPGQGLRLIYYSQIVNDFQKGDIAEGYSVSREKKESFPLTVTSAQKNPTAFYLCASSPGTGTYGYTFGSGTRLTVV.

The chain joins TRBV27 to TRBJ2-1; tentative D call: TRBD1 (6 bases). CDR1 is MNHEY and CDR2 is SMNVEV in the germline V gene (reference sequence). V lost 8 bases and J 5 bases, leaving 19 bases between the germline ends. The CDR3 totals 15 residues. The CDR3 DNA reads TGTGCCAGCGTATACCGGCAGGGGTTCCACAATGAGCAGTTCTTC. Its protein is CASVYRQGFHNEQFF.

The V gene is TRBV9, the J gene TRBJ1-1; TRBD1 might be the D (5 bases). The V end was cut by 3 bases, the J end by 7 bases, with 16 bases between. CDR1 and CDR2 (germline): SGDLS, YYNGEE. CDR3 length equals 14 residues. CDR3 sequence reads: CASSDRDHPNEAFF. The CDR3 DNA reads as TGTGCCAGCAGCGACCGGGACCACCCAAATGAAGCTTTCTTT.

A remark on this clone: This same CDR3 is encoded by further DNA sequences in the sample. The chain joins TRBV4-3 to TRBJ1-2, with D perhaps matching TRBD1 (5 bases). V was pared by 3 bases and J by 2 bases, with 10 bases between. Germline V gives CDR1 LGHNA, CDR2 YSLEER. The CDR3 sequence is 14 residues long. In DNA, the CDR3 is TGCGCCAGCAGCCAGGGGACGGCGAACTATGGCTACACCTTC. This gives the protein CASSQGTANYGYTF.

The rearrangement joins TRBV4-1 to TRBJ1-5, with 7 bases matching TRBD1. The V and J ends lost 7 bases and 7 bases, in that order; junction bases with no gene match: 22. The CDR3 has 18 residues. Germline V gives CDR1 MGHRA, CDR2 YSYEKL. CDR3: CASIPSPADRTQGQPQHF. CDR3 sequence (DNA): TGCGCCAGCATCCCGTCCCCCGCGGACAGGACACAGGGACAGCCCCAGCATTTT.

CDR3 region: CASSQVARNYEQYF. The CDR3 bases are TGCGCCAGCAGCCAAGTGGCCAGAAACTACGAGCAGTACTTC. The V gene is TRBV4-1, the J gene TRBJ2-7, with D unresolved. The CDR3 sequence is 14 residues long. Germline V lookup: CDR1 MGHRA, CDR2 YSYEKL. The ends were cut back, 1 base at V and 3 bases at J, with 10 bases in the middle.

The gene calls are TRBV4-2 and TRBJ2-2; unclear D gene. Germline V gene data show CDR1 as LGHNA and CDR2 as YNFKEQ. Trimming stripped 0 bases from V and 0 bases from J, with 8 bases between. The CDR3 contains 16 residues. CDR3 protein: CASSQDRWANTGELFF. As DNA, the CDR3 is TGTGCCAGCAGCCAAGATCGCTGGGCGAACACCGGGGAGCTGTTTTTT.